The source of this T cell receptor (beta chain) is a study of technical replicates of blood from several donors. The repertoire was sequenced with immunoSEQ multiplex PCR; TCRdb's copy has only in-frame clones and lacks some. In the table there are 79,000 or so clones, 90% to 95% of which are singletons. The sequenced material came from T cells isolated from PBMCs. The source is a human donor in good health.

The CDR3 region is CAWSVQRGATDTQYF. CDR3 DNA sequence: TGTGCCTGGAGTGTGCAGCGGGGGGCCACAGATACGCAGTATTTT. V gene TRBV30 combines with J gene TRBJ2-3; 9 bases map to TRBD2. There are 15 residues in the CDR3. Germline CDR1 reads GTSNPN; CDR2 reads SVGIG (reference sequence). Trimming removed 0 bases from V and 2 bases from J; junction bases left unmatched: 3.